This record covers a single TCR beta chain. Its antigen is as yet unknown. This entry belongs to a study of cytomegalovirus exposure and HLA in healthy donors. Regarding the study as a whole: In a later analysis, TCR beta V- and J-gene trimming showed a link to a missense DCLRE1C variant. Compared with the roughly 730-donor mean, an Asian-associated ancestry cluster reportedly had fewer N-insertions, according to a later analysis. Of the V segments, some could not be distinguished, including TRBV6-2 and TRBV6-3, and were excluded.

Donors consisted of healthy bone marrow donors. The V and J ends lost 8 bases and 2 bases respectively, with 16 bases between them. CDR1 is SGHTA and CDR2 is FQGNSA in the germline V gene. The CDR3 loop spans 14 amino acids. Primers for the PCR totalled 60 Vbeta and 13 Jbeta. Assay used: immunoSEQ multiplex PCR; TCRdb lists only in-frame clones, some missing. Of about 160,000 clones listed, roughly 80% are singletons. The chain employs TRBV7-2 and TRBJ2-7; weak D call: TRBD2 (5 bases). Sequenced sample: PBMCs. This sequence was found in a human donor in good health. The CDR3 loop reads CASQVERNTYEQYF. The CDR3, as DNA: TGTGCCAGCCAAGTCGAGCGGAATACCTACGAGCAGTACTTC.